These 30 T cell receptor beta chains originate from one sample sequenced in a study of blood T cell repertoires in COVID-19. Measured with immunoSEQ multiplex PCR; TCRdb has only the in-frame clones, and not every one. There are tens of thousands of clones in the sample; about 92% occur only once, and roughly 2% lies in the top ten. The sequencing sample was made of peripheral blood. These receptors all come from a man aged 45-60 years with acute or convalescent COVID-19.

The V gene is TRBV19, the J gene TRBJ2-7; perhaps TRBD2 as D (5 bases). CDR3 length: 15 amino acids. The V gene's germline CDR1 is LNHDA and CDR2 SQIVND (reference sequence). V lost 3 bases, J lost 6 bases, and 18 bases lay in between. The chain's CDR3 is CASSMGIGLAGEQYF. CDR3 nucleotides: TGTGCCAGTAGTATGGGGATAGGGCTAGCCGGCGAGCAGTACTTC.

The chain employs TRBV5-5 and TRBJ1-1; the match to TRBD1 covers 8 bases. With 1 base clipped from V and 3 bases from J, the junction kept 8 bases outside the gene matches. Germline assignment: CDR1 SGHKS and CDR2 YYEKEE (reference sequence). The CDR3 loop spans 16 amino acids. The CDR3: CASSLLRQGAYTEAFF. CDR3 bases: TGTGCCAGCAGCTTGCTAAGGCAGGGGGCCTACACTGAAGCTTTCTTT.

This chain uses TRBV6-5 with TRBJ1-1; 7 nucleotides align to TRBD1. Trimming cost V 7 bases and J 4 bases; bases outside gene matches: 9. This CDR3 has 14 amino acids. In germline, CDR1 is MNHEY, CDR2 SVGAGI. In nucleotides, the CDR3 is TGTGCCAGCATCGAGGGACAGATGGGCACTGAAGCTTTCTTT. This codes for CASIEGQMGTEAFF.

The chain is built from TRBV2 and TRBJ1-5; D uncertain. CDR1 SNHLY and CDR2 FYNNEI come from the germline V gene. The V and J ends lost 1 base and 11 bases respectively, with 21 bases between them. The CDR3 runs to 16 residues. The CDR3 nucleotides read TGTGCCAGCAGTGAAGTGGCCCGCGACGGAGATCAATCCCAGCATTTT. This encodes CASSEVARDGDQSQHF.

This clone has just a few counts. V is TRBV7-9 and J is TRBJ2-4, with a tentative D call TRBD1 (6 bases). The CDR3 sequence is 18 residues long. Germline lookup yields CDR1 SEHNR and CDR2 FQNEAQ (reference sequence). The V end was cut by 2 bases, the J end by 0 bases, with 17 bases between. The chain's CDR3 is CASSLWPDSKGAKNIQYF. The DNA for the CDR3 is TGTGCCAGCAGCTTATGGCCGGACAGTAAAGGAGCCAAAAACATTCAGTACTTC.

The chain carries TRBV7-9 and TRBJ1-1; 9 nucleotides line up with TRBD1. The junction had 5 bases not matched to a gene; V was cut back by 11 bases and J by 10 bases. The CDR3 runs 10 residues. Germline-derived CDR1 and CDR2 are SEHNR and FQNEAQ (reference sequence). CDR3 in DNA: TGTGCCGGAGGGGACAGGGCAGCTTTCTTT. Its protein is CAGGDRAAFF.

This clone was found a few times. This chain uses TRBV19 with TRBJ2-1, with a tentative D call TRBD2 (5 bases). The CDR3 is 11 residues long. CDR1 and CDR2 from the germline V gene are LNHDA and SQIVND (reference sequence). Trimming took off 3 bases at V and 8 bases at J, with 5 bases between the two ends. CDR3 region: CASSMDYEQFF. Here the CDR3 DNA reads TGTGCCAGTAGTATGGACTATGAGCAGTTCTTC.

The chain employs TRBV7-6 and TRBJ1-2; D is possibly TRBD1 (5 bases). The length of the CDR3 is 13 residues. CDR1 SGHVS and CDR2 FNYEAQ come from the germline V gene. Trimming removed 6 bases at V and 6 bases at J, with 14 bases between. The CDR3 spells CASSLSGKDGYTF. As DNA, the CDR3 is TGTGCCAGCAGTCTATCAGGGAAGGATGGCTACACCTTC.

The genes are TRBV18 and TRBJ2-5, with 7 bases lining up with TRBD2. The CDR3 totals 16 residues. The V gene end was trimmed by 3 bases and the J gene end by 2 bases; junction bases not matched to a gene: 9. CDR1 and CDR2 (germline): KGHSH, LQKENI. The CDR3 is CASSPGTGGKQETQYF. CDR3 nucleotide sequence: TGTGCCAGCTCACCGGGCACGGGAGGAAAACAAGAGACCCAGTACTTC.

This chain uses TRBV14 with TRBJ1-1; D possibly corresponds to TRBD1 (5 bases). Germline V lookup: CDR1 SGHDN, CDR2 FVKESK. The CDR3 has 14 residues. V dropped 1 base and J dropped 2 bases, with 8 bases sitting between them. DNA of the CDR3: TGTGCCAGCAGCCAAGCTCAGGGAAACACTGAAGCTTTCTTT. This gives the protein CASSQAQGNTEAFF.

In its sample, this clone was seen once. The chain joins TRBV19 to TRBJ1-1, with TRBD1 as a possible D gene (6 bases). V dropped 4 bases and J dropped 4 bases, with 16 bases sitting between them. From germline, CDR1 is LNHDA and CDR2 SQIVND (reference sequence). CDR3 length equals 15 residues. CDR3: CASSTQGGVGTEAFF. The CDR3 DNA reads as TGTGCCAGTAGTACCCAAGGGGGAGTGGGCACTGAAGCTTTCTTT.

The V gene is TRBV6-5, the J gene TRBJ2-7, with a possible D match to TRBD2 (7 bases). Germline CDR1 is MNHEY and CDR2 is SVGAGI. The CDR3 totals 11 residues. V gave up 6 bases and J gave up 6 bases, with 9 bases separating them. In DNA form, the CDR3 reads TGTGCCAGCAGGGGGGGGCTCGAGCAGTACGTC. This gives the protein CASRGGLEQYV.

This clone appeared a few times. The same CDR3 can be traced to other DNA sequences in this sample. The genes are TRBV7-9 and TRBJ2-3, with D perhaps matching TRBD2 (6 bases). This CDR3 is built from 14 residues. The V end lost 1 base, the J end lost 4 bases, and 9 bases lay between the germline ends. Per the germline V gene, CDR1 is SEHNR and CDR2 is FQNEAQ (reference sequence). The CDR3: CASSLGRGSDTQYF. CDR3 nucleotide sequence: TGTGCCAGCAGCTTAGGTCGGGGGTCAGATACGCAGTATTTT.

The chain employs TRBV5-1 and TRBJ2-1, with 7 nucleotides matching TRBD2. J gave up 1 base and V 1 base, and 11 bases lay outside the gene matches. CDR1 is SGHRS and CDR2 is YFSETQ in the germline V gene. The CDR3 is 18 residues long. CDR3 in DNA: TGCGCCAGCAGCTTGATTGGCAATGGCGGGAGATCCTACAATGAGCAGTTCTTC. This translates into CASSLIGNGGRSYNEQFF. The entire variable domain, with the rest obtained from reference TRBV5-1 and TRBJ2-1, is as follows: KAGVTQTPRYLIKTRGQQVTLSCSPISGHRSVSWYQQTPGQGLQFLFEYFSETQRNKGNFPGRFSGRQFSNSRSEMNVSTLELGDSALYLCASSLIGNGGRSYNEQFFGPGTRLTVL.

The rearrangement links TRBV6-5 to TRBJ1-6; D is possibly TRBD1 (6 bases). Germline values: CDR1 MNHEY, CDR2 SVGAGI. With 4 bases removed from V and 7 bases from J, the gap between germline ends came to 11 bases. The CDR3 totals 14 residues. The CDR3 spells CASSLRGGNSPLHF. In DNA form, the CDR3 reads TGTGCCAGCAGTTTAAGGGGGGGCAATTCACCCCTCCACTTT.

This chain uses TRBV11-2 with TRBJ1-2; D is uncertain. Germline CDR1 reads SGHAT; CDR2 reads FQNNGV. The V and J ends lost 0 bases and 0 bases respectively, with 8 bases between them. The CDR3 loop spans 15 amino acids. CDR3 in amino acids: CASSLDQASNYGYTF. CDR3 bases: TGTGCCAGCAGCTTAGATCAGGCCTCTAACTATGGCTACACCTTC.

This chain links TRBV28 with TRBJ2-3; D might be TRBD1 (5 bases). This CDR3 contains 13 residues. Between the trimmed V and J ends, which lost 7 bases and 14 bases, there was a span of 22 bases. Per germline, CDR1 MDHEN and CDR2 SYDVKM. The CDR3 spells CASNLQGTLTVYF. CDR3 in DNA: TGTGCCAGCAACCTTCAGGGCACCCTCACGGTGTATTTT.

The CDR3 here is CASSIQGRNTEAFF. The CDR3 region has the DNA TGTGCCAGCAGTATACAGGGGCGGAACACTGAAGCTTTCTTT. The chain is built from TRBV6-2 or TRBV6-3 and TRBJ1-1; 7 bases are a match to TRBD1. V was clipped by 5 bases and J by 1 base; unmatched bases: 4. Germline V gives CDR1 MNHEY, CDR2 SVGEGT. The CDR3 contains 14 residues.

The rearrangement joins TRBV6-1 to TRBJ2-3; TRBD1 might be the D (7 bases). V was trimmed by 1 base and J by 2 bases, leaving 13 bases between them. Germline assignment: CDR1 MNHNS and CDR2 SASEGT. The CDR3 runs 16 residues. The CDR3: CASSEVGRGDTDTQYF. The CDR3 DNA sequence: TGTGCCAGCAGTGAAGTTGGCAGGGGGGACACAGATACGCAGTATTTT.

This chain connects TRBV4-3 to TRBJ1-5; D possibly corresponds to TRBD1 (6 bases). Trimming removed 1 base from V and 0 bases from J, with 19 bases in between. The CDR3 loop spans 19 amino acids. Germline lookup yields CDR1 LGHNA and CDR2 YSLEER. DNA of the CDR3: TGCGCCAGCAGCCAAGTCTTTTCTGGGGGCTCGAATAGCAATCAGCCCCAGCATTTT. Translated, it gives CASSQVFSGGSNSNQPQHF.

This clone is a singleton in its sample. The chain is built from TRBV4-1 and TRBJ2-1; maybe TRBD1 (5 bases). The CDR3 totals 19 residues. The germline V and J ends were trimmed by 3 bases and 3 bases, with 24 bases remaining between them. From germline, CDR1 is MGHRA and CDR2 YSYEKL. The CDR3 here is CASSHVLPRKGADYNEQFF. DNA of the CDR3: TGCGCCAGCAGCCATGTGCTCCCCCGAAAAGGGGCCGACTACAATGAGCAGTTCTTC.

This sequence joins TRBV21-1 and TRBJ1-1; the table's D call TRBD1 went unverified against the DNA. TRBV21-1 is a pseudogene segment. CDR3 length: 12 amino acids. CDR3 bases: TGTGCCAGCAGCATCAGTGGGCCTGAAGCTTTCTTT. It specifies CASSISGPEAFF.

J is TRBJ2-2 and V is TRBV24-1; 7 bases are shared with TRBD2. CDR1 and CDR2 (germline): KGHDR, SFDVKD. V lost 6 bases to trimming and J lost 1 base; unmatched junction nucleotides: 10. This CDR3 comprises 17 residues. CDR3 sequence: CATSNSVGLGNTGELFF. The CDR3 DNA follows: TGTGCCACCAGTAACTCCGTTGGACTAGGGAACACCGGGGAGCTGTTTTTT.

The V and J genes are TRBV9 and TRBJ2-2, with 11 bases aligning to TRBD2. CDR3 size: 16 residues. CDR1 and CDR2 (germline): SGDLS, YYNGEE. V shed 2 bases and J 4 bases; nucleotides not matched to a gene: 4. CDR3 residues: CASSVSGGALTGELFF. In DNA, the CDR3 is TGTGCCAGCAGCGTTAGCGGGGGGGCGCTCACCGGGGAGCTGTTTTTT. Drawing the rest from reference TRBV9 and TRBJ2-2, the complete variable domain is DSGVTQTPKHLITATGQRVTLRCSPRSGDLSVYWYQQSLDQGLQFLIQYYNGEERAKGNILERFSAQQFPDLHSELNLSSLELGDSALYFCASSVSGGALTGELFFGEGSRLTVL.

The chain recombines TRBV2 with TRBJ1-2; D remains ambiguous. Germline assignment: CDR1 SNHLY and CDR2 FYNNEI. The CDR3 consists of 12 residues. Trimming left V 8 bases short and J 2 bases short, with 9 bases between. CDR3 DNA sequence: TGTGCCAGCGGTCCGGAGAACTATGGCTACACCTTC. This encodes CASGPENYGYTF.

This chain connects TRBV4-1 to TRBJ1-6; D is unresolved. The CDR3 has 16 amino acids. With 1 base removed from V and 10 bases from J, the gap between germline ends came to 17 bases. Germline V gives CDR1 MGHRA, CDR2 YSYEKL. The CDR3 sequence: CASSQAYGRLVSPLHF. The CDR3 coding sequence is TGCGCCAGCAGCCAAGCTTATGGGCGCTTGGTCTCACCCCTCCACTTT.

The chain is built from TRBV5-1 and TRBJ1-1, with D unresolved. The V gene's germline CDR1 is SGHRS and CDR2 YFSETQ. V shed 4 bases and J shed 6 bases, with 13 bases lying between them. This CDR3 has 13 amino acids. DNA of the CDR3: TGCGCCAGCAGCGCGGATACCCCGTCTGAAGCTTTCTTT. Translated: CASSADTPSEAFF.

V and J are TRBV19 and TRBJ2-3; 9 bases are a match to TRBD1. CDR3 size: 14 residues. CDR1 and CDR2 (germline): LNHDA, SQIVND (reference sequence). The trim removed 7 bases at V and 7 bases at J, leaving 9 bases unmatched. The CDR3 DNA is TGTGCCAGTACCCGGGGACAGGGAATTTATACGCAGTATTTT. Amino acid sequence: CASTRGQGIYTQYF.

This sequence joins TRBV28 and TRBJ1-4; TRBD1 agrees at 8 bases. Per the germline V gene, CDR1 is MDHEN and CDR2 is SYDVKM. This CDR3 is built from 14 residues. The J segment lost 7 bases and the V segment lost 5 bases, leaving 6 bases of the junction unmatched. CDR3 region: CASSPGQGFEKLFF. DNA of the CDR3: TGTGCCAGCAGTCCCGGACAGGGTTTTGAAAAACTGTTTTTT. The entire variable domain, with the rest obtained from reference TRBV28 and TRBJ1-4, is as follows: DVKVTQSSRYLVKRTGEKVFLECVQDMDHENMFWYRQDPGLGLRLIYFSYDVKMKEKGDIPEGYSVSREKKERFSLILESASTNQTSMYLCASSPGQGFEKLFFGSGTQLSVL.

This clone was recorded once. The CDR3 loop is CASSWGLERNEQYF. The CDR3 bases are TGTGCCAGCAGCTGGGGACTAGAAAGAAACGAGCAGTACTTC. The chain joins TRBV6-6 to TRBJ2-7, with 8 nucleotides matching TRBD2. After removal of 6 bases from V and 5 bases from J, the junction contained 9 bases not matched to a gene. The CDR3 covers 14 residues. In germline, CDR1 is MNHNY, CDR2 SVGAGI (reference sequence).